The 25 T cell receptor beta chains below were found in one sample sequenced in a study of OX40 agonist ivuxolimab in advanced cancers. The table came from immunoSEQ multiplex PCR; TCRdb's copy has only in-frame clones and leaves some out. The table lists 60,000 to 65,000 clones, about four fifths of them singletons, with under 2% in the top ten. Here the sequenced sample was CD4+ or CD8+ T cells sorted from blood, taken in a trial of the OX40 agonist ivuxolimab. The receptors derive from an adult with an advanced solid tumor such as melanoma, head and neck, liver or kidney cancer.

This rearrangement joins TRBV9 to TRBJ1-1; 8 bases match TRBD1. The CDR3 loop spans 14 amino acids. Germline trimming cut 0 bases from V and 4 bases from J; bases unmatched to any gene: 2. Germline V CDR1 and CDR2: SGDLS, YYNGEE. CDR3 loop: CASSVAGGGTEAFF. In DNA, the CDR3 is TGTGCCAGCAGCGTAGCAGGGGGCGGCACTGAAGCTTTCTTT.

CDR3 sequence: CASSRGQRNSPLHF. CDR3 nucleotides: TGCGCCAGCAGCAGAGGCCAAAGAAATTCACCCCTCCACTTT. The chain is built from TRBV5-1 and TRBJ1-6, with D unclear. V dropped 4 bases and J dropped 7 bases, with 12 bases sitting between them. From germline, CDR1 is SGHRS and CDR2 YFSETQ. The CDR3 loop spans 14 amino acids.

The rearrangement links TRBV1 to TRBJ2-1; the table's D call, TRBD2, has no DNA check behind it. TRBV1 is shown as a pseudogene. The CDR3 runs to 16 residues. In DNA form, the CDR3 reads TGCACCAGCAGCCAAGATAGCGGGAGAAAGAACAATGAGCAGTTCTTC. Encoded protein: CTSSQDSGRKNNEQFF.

This clone is a singleton in its sample. The chain uses TRBV11-3 and TRBJ1-6; TRBD1 is a possible D gene (6 bases). Trimming cost V 4 bases and J 9 bases, with 16 bases left between them. This CDR3 is 15 amino acids long. Per germline, CDR1 SGHNT and CDR2 YENEEA. In DNA form, the CDR3 reads TGTGCCAGCAGCTCTCAGGGGATAGGGATTTCACCCCTCCACTTT. Translating gives CASSSQGIGISPLHF.

The V and J genes are TRBV6-1 and TRBJ2-7; 7 positions agree with TRBD1. CDR1 is MNHNS, CDR2 SASEGT, per germline. This CDR3 has 15 residues. With 5 bases clipped from V and 0 bases from J, the junction kept 7 bases outside the gene matches. The CDR3 coding sequence is TGTGCCAGCAGTCTCGGACAGGACAGCTCCTACGAGCAGTACTTC. Translated: CASSLGQDSSYEQYF.

The chain combines TRBV6-6 with TRBJ2-6, with D unresolved. CDR1 and CDR2 from the germline V gene are MNHNY and SVGAGI (reference sequence). V dropped 6 bases and J dropped 2 bases, with 2 bases sitting between them. The CDR3 has 12 residues. The CDR3 bases are TGTGCCAGCAGCCCTGGGGCCAACGTCCTGACTTTC. As protein: CASSPGANVLTF.

This chain joins TRBV6-5 and TRBJ1-2, with TRBD1 matching over 7 bases. Germline CDR1 MNHEY, CDR2 SVGAGI. The J segment lost 7 bases and the V segment lost 0 bases, leaving 5 bases of the junction unmatched. This CDR3 region has 14 residues. CDR3: CASSYSLRGPGYTF. The CDR3 DNA follows: TGTGCCAGCAGTTACTCGTTGAGGGGGCCTGGCTACACCTTC.

The rearrangement joins TRBV29-1 to TRBJ2-1, with 8 bases lining up with TRBD2. Germline loops: CDR1 SQVTM, CDR2 ANQGSEA. V lost 1 base to trimming and J lost 4 bases; unmatched junction nucleotides: 3. This CDR3 is built from 14 residues. The CDR3 reads CSVEGLAGYNEQFF. The CDR3 DNA reads as TGCAGCGTTGAAGGCCTAGCGGGTTACAATGAGCAGTTCTTC.

The chain links TRBV4-1 to TRBJ2-7, with 8 bases matching TRBD1. Losses at the gene ends were 0 bases for V and 2 bases for J; bases not matched to a gene: 6. Germline V gene lookup returns CDR1 MGHRA and CDR2 YSYEKL. The CDR3 is made up of 16 amino acids. CDR3 sequence (DNA): TGCGCCAGCAGCCAAGAGGAGACAGGGGTTGCCTACGAGCAGTACTTC. Its protein product is CASSQEETGVAYEQYF.

With regard to this clone: The sample contains more than one DNA sequence encoding this CDR3. This chain joins TRBV9 and TRBJ2-5; TRBD2 is a possible D gene (5 bases). CDR3 length equals 12 residues. V lost 0 bases, J lost 5 bases, and 5 bases lay in between. Germline V CDR1 and CDR2: SGDLS, YYNGEE. The CDR3 sequence is CASSVGGETQYF. CDR3 in DNA: TGTGCCAGCAGCGTAGGAGGGGAGACCCAGTACTTC.

V is TRBV5-1 and J is TRBJ1-4; D call uncertain. CDR1 is SGHRS and CDR2 is YFSETQ in the germline V gene. Trimming removed 4 bases at V and 0 bases at J, with 10 bases between. This CDR3 is 15 amino acids long. CDR3 in DNA: TGCGCCAGCAGCGCCGCAGGAACAACTAATGAAAAACTGTTTTTT. Residues: CASSAAGTTNEKLFF.

The V call is TRBV5-5, the J call TRBJ1-2; 8 bases are shared with TRBD1. V gave up 4 bases and J gave up 2 bases; unmatched junction bases: 7. The CDR3 length is 15 residues. In germline, CDR1 is SGHKS, CDR2 YYEKEE (reference sequence). The chain's CDR3 is CASSPTGDRNYGYTF. In nucleotides, the CDR3 is TGTGCCAGCAGCCCGACAGGGGATAGGAACTATGGCTACACCTTC.

The CDR3 coding sequence is TGTGCCAGCAGCTTGGGTAGTGAAGCTTTCTTT. As protein: CASSLGSEAFF. The J gene is TRBJ1-1, the V gene TRBV5-4, with D uncertain. Germline CDR1 SGHNT, CDR2 YYREEE (reference sequence). The germline V and J ends were trimmed by 0 bases and 7 bases, with 4 bases remaining between them. CDR3 length equals 11 residues.

The chain recombines TRBV6-1 with TRBJ2-2; D possibly corresponds to TRBD2 (6 bases). Germline V gene sequence: CDR1 MNHNS, CDR2 SASEGT. The CDR3 is 14 amino acids. Trimming took 6 bases from V and 4 from J, leaving 12 bases between them. CDR3 loop: CASSLGGATGELFF. The CDR3 nucleotides read TGTGCCAGCAGCCTAGGAGGGGCCACCGGGGAGCTGTTTTTT.

As for this clone: One end of the junction fails to match germline, which may point to a read error. The chain links TRBV10-3 to TRBJ1-5; 8 bases align to TRBD1. CDR3 length: 13 amino acids. Per the germline V gene, CDR1 is ENHRY and CDR2 is SYGVKD. CDR3 coding DNA: TGTGCCATCGGTGACAGGGGCCGTCAGCCCCAGCATTTT. Translating gives CAIGDRGRQPQHF.

The chain links TRBV7-3 to TRBJ2-1, with 9 bases aligning to TRBD2. Germline CDR1 SGHTA, CDR2 FQGTGA. With 5 bases clipped from V and 4 bases from J, the junction kept 6 bases outside the gene matches. The CDR3 extends over 15 amino acids. The CDR3 protein is CASSNSGREYNEQFF. The CDR3 DNA is TGTGCCAGCAGCAATAGCGGGAGAGAGTACAATGAGCAGTTCTTC.

This chain joins TRBV9 and TRBJ1-2; 7 bases agree with TRBD1. The CDR3 runs 14 residues. Germline trimming cut 0 bases from V and 6 bases from J; bases unmatched to any gene: 5. Looked up from germline, CDR1 is SGDLS and CDR2 is YYNGEE. CDR3 nucleotides: TGTGCCAGCAGCGTAGCTTGGCAGGGGGATGGCTACACCTTC. This encodes CASSVAWQGDGYTF.

In its sample, this clone ranks as medium-sized (0.01 to 0.1%). The chain uses TRBV11-2 and TRBJ1-2; perhaps TRBD1 as D (6 bases). This CDR3 is built from 13 residues. The germline V gene has CDR1 SGHAT and CDR2 FQNNGV. Trimming left V 5 bases short and J 6 bases short, with 13 bases between. CDR3 amino acids: CASSLGQWDGYTF. CDR3 coding DNA: TGTGCCAGCAGCCTAGGACAGTGGGATGGCTACACCTTC.

This rearrangement joins TRBV11-3 to TRBJ2-1, with 7 positions matching TRBD2. CDR1 is SGHNT, CDR2 YENEEA, per germline. The CDR3 contains 19 residues. V gave up 0 bases and J gave up 0 bases; unmatched junction bases: 11. The CDR3 protein is CASSLESLSGSSSYNEQFF. The CDR3 coding sequence is TGTGCCAGCAGCTTAGAAAGTCTTAGCGGGTCGAGCTCCTACAATGAGCAGTTCTTC. Complete variable domain (other parts from reference TRBV11-3 and TRBJ2-1): EAGVVQSPRYKIIEKKQPVAFWCNPISGHNTLYWYLQNLGQGPELLIRYENEEAVDDSQLPKDRFSAERLKGVDSTLKIQPAELGDSAVYLCASSLESLSGSSSYNEQFFGPGTRLTVL.

V is TRBV11-3 and J is TRBJ1-1; D uncertain. V was cut by 0 bases and J by 7 bases, with 9 bases left in between. This CDR3 spans 13 amino acids. Germline V gives CDR1 SGHNT, CDR2 YENEEA. DNA of the CDR3: TGTGCCAGCAGCTTAGACCGGGAGAGTGAAGCTTTCTTT. This sequence encodes CASSLDRESEAFF.

The chain couples TRBV7-3 to TRBJ1-2, with 8 bases fitting TRBD1. With 5 bases clipped from V and 3 bases from J, the junction kept 8 bases outside the gene matches. Looked up from germline, CDR1 is SGHTA and CDR2 is FQGTGA. The CDR3 runs to 15 residues. The CDR3 sequence: CASSRTGGEDYGYTF. The DNA for the CDR3 is TGTGCCAGCAGCCGTACAGGGGGGGAGGACTATGGCTACACCTTC.

The chain is built from TRBV6-5 and TRBJ2-2; D might be TRBD1 (5 bases). The germline gives CDR1 MNHEY, CDR2 SVGAGI. V shed 11 bases and J shed 5 bases, with 9 bases lying between them. This CDR3 is built from 11 residues. CDR3 nucleotides: TGTGCCGACAAGGGGACCGGGGAGCTGTTTTTT. Its translation: CADKGTGELFF.

The chain combines TRBV4-1 with TRBJ2-1; TRBD2 might be the D (5 bases). The V and J ends lost 0 bases and 3 bases respectively, with 15 bases between them. This CDR3 is 17 amino acids long. Germline V gene data show CDR1 as MGHRA and CDR2 as YSYEKL. The CDR3 coding sequence is TGCGCCAGCAGCCAAGATTTGCGGCGGGTGGGCTACAATGAGCAGTTCTTC. It yields the protein CASSQDLRRVGYNEQFF.

For the CDR3, the DNA is TGTGCCAGCAGTTTAAGTCTCTCCTACGAGCAGTACTTC. Residues: CASSLSLSYEQYF. The chain employs TRBV27 and TRBJ2-7; unclear D gene. The CDR3 runs to 13 residues. The germline gives CDR1 MNHEY, CDR2 SMNVEV (reference sequence). The V end was cut by 2 bases, the J end by 0 bases, with 5 bases between.

The J gene is TRBJ1-4, the V gene TRBV7-2, with D maybe TRBD1 (5 bases). V dropped 1 base and J dropped 11 bases, with 20 bases sitting between them. This CDR3 has 16 residues. Germline V gene sequence: CDR1 SGHTA, CDR2 FQGNSA. The CDR3 DNA reads as TGTGCCAGCAGCTTAGAGGGTAACCGCAGGGTTGACAAACTGTTTTTT. Translated, it gives CASSLEGNRRVDKLFF.